This record covers a single TCR beta chain. This clone has a count of ten or more. This clone's antigen is unknown. No quality values exist for individual bases; no much larger clone is one base distant. TRB sequencing used genomic DNA with the immunoSEQ assay at survey resolution or the hsTCRB kit. As for the original processing: The immunoSEQ software handled the initial read processing, while the LymphoSeq R package was used for the repertoire analyses. Clonality was computed as 1 minus normalized Shannon entropy, and a Gini coefficient was also calculated for each TRB dataset. Phenotypes of unsorted samples were inferred by mapping TRB sequences from sorted subsets of the recipient or donor onto the same recipient's unsorted samples. The immuneACCESS repertoire file appears here via TCRdb, limited to in-frame rearrangements. These files lack a portion of the clones; in checked studies, under half of the deficit traces to unresolved V genes, and the cause of the others is not known. V, J and clone size are taken as reported in that table, and D and trimming were inferred from the DNA itself. The table gives 40,000 to 45,000 clones for this sample, with none occurring only once. In total, the top ten clones hold approximately 2.4% of the sample.

The entry originates in a study of T cells after posttransplantation cyclophosphamide (dated by TCRdb to about 2016). Looking at the study overall: Using TRB sequencing, the study followed how the T cell repertoire reconstituted after myeloablative bone marrow transplantation in which posttransplantation cyclophosphamide served as GVHD prophylaxis. Antigen receptor sequencing was done on samples from 35 to 40 PTCy-treated patients and from approximately 16 related bone marrow donors of those patients. TRB sequencing was performed on blood from all 35 or so PTCy patients with 1-year posttransplant specimens. TRB sequencing was also done on up to about 3 additional blood samples from 2 to 5.2 years after transplant in 3 patients, and on pretransplant blood from a handful of patients. Because TRA and TRB clonality correlated tightly in roughly nine samples, the subsequent TCR analyses were limited to TRB only. Public TRB sequences were queried against a database of over 3,500 sequences associated with responses to pathogens, tumor antigens, self-antigens and alloantigens.

Related bone marrow donors provided peripheral blood samples on the day of marrow donation. Mononuclear cells from peripheral blood and bone marrow were separated by Ficoll-Hypaque density centrifugation and then cryopreserved. Per the germline V gene, SGHDT is the CDR1 and YYEEEE is the CDR2. Measured from the cysteine to the phenylalanine, the CDR3 is 16 residues long. Only the CDR3 part of the read is kept: 48 bases, read in frame from the first base. Unmatched junction bases come to 8, with V trimmed by 3 bases and J by 2 bases. The investigation overall reported the following: The TRB repertoires of T cells infiltrating skin or the GI tract showed only limited overlap with the TRB repertoires found in blood. Donor-recipient similarity was low at 1-2 months but increased during the first year, and donor CD8+ memory clones often dominated later blood repertoires. Across about 40 patients, TRB clonality was highly associated with recipient CMV seropositivity and CMV reactivation, and PTCy diversity was similar to diversity in CNI/methotrexate controls.

Input material: PBMCs. The origin of this receptor is a man aged 40-49 years in good health, CMV-negative, and a related stem cell transplant donor. The chain uses TRBV5-6 and TRBJ1-5, with 7 junctional bases fitting TRBD1. Read as DNA, the sequence is TGTGCCAGCAGCTCAAACAGGGGAATTGGCAATCAGCCCCAGCATTTT. Translation gives CASSSNRGIGNQPQHF.